The following is a T cell receptor (beta chain) sequence with its context. Its antigen is not identified. The sample originates from a study of cytomegalovirus exposure and HLA in healthy donors. Overall study findings and caveats: Sequences of the TCR beta chain were said to predict the HLA-A and HLA-B alleles of most subjects accurately.

The PCR ran on 60 Vbeta and 13 Jbeta primers. Here immunoSEQ multiplex PCR was the method, and the copy in TCRdb shows in-frame clones only, minus some. The table includes 85,000 to 95,000 clones, less than 8% detected once. The sample taken for sequencing was PBMCs. The source is a middle-aged man in good health and CMV-seronegative.

CDR3 sequence reads: CASSKTSGSYDRQETQYF. In DNA, the CDR3 is TGCGCCAGCAGCAAGACTAGCGGGAGTTATGACCGGCAAGAGACCCAGTACTTC. This rearrangement joins TRBV5-1 to TRBJ2-5; 12 bases are shared with TRBD2. CDR3 size: 18 residues. Per the germline V gene, CDR1 is SGHRS and CDR2 is YFSETQ. V gave up 4 bases and J gave up 2 bases; unmatched junction bases: 12.